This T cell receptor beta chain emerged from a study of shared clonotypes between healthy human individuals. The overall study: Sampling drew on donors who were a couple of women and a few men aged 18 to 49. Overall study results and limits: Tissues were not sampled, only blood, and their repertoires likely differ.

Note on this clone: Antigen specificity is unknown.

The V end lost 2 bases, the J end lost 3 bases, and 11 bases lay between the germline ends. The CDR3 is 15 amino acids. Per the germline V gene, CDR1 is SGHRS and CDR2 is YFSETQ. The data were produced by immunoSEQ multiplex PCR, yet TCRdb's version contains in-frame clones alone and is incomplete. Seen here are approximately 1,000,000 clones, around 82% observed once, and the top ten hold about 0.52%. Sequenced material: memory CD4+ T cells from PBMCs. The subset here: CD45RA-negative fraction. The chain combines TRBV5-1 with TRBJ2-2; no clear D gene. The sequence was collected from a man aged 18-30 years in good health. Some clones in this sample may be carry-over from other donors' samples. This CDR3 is CASSFSTIDTGELFF. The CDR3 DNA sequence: TGCGCCAGCAGCTTTTCAACGATCGACACCGGGGAGCTGTTTTTT.